The present TCR beta chain was sequenced within a study of cytomegalovirus exposure and HLA in healthy donors. The CDR3 loop spans 15 amino acids. Germline V gene data show CDR1 as MNHNS and CDR2 as SASEGT. V was cut by 6 bases and J by 1 base, with 12 bases left in between. The PCR contained 60 Vbeta and 13 Jbeta primers. TCRdb's table, derived via immunoSEQ multiplex PCR, lists solely in-frame clones and lacks some. The table lists roughly 200,000 clones, around 70% of them singletons, with 2% to 3% in the top ten. The sequenced sample was PBMCs. V gene TRBV6-1 combines with J gene TRBJ2-2, with D possibly being TRBD1 (5 bases). The TCR was taken from a man aged 35 to 55 in good health and CMV-seropositive. The CDR3 bases are TGTGCCAGCAGCCCCAGGCAGGGGAACACCGGGGAGCTGTTTTTT. As protein: CASSPRQGNTGELFF.